The following is a TCR beta chain sequence with its context. The CDR3 contains 15 residues. V was cut by 6 bases and J by 0 bases, with 15 bases left in between. Germline V lookup: CDR1 DFQATT, CDR2 SNEGSKA (reference sequence). Each TCR beta library was made by quantitative 5'-RACE that incorporated molecular barcodes. TCRdb itself ran the 5' RACE reads through MiXCR, one entry per CDR3 protein. In the table there are over 30,000 distinct CDR3 sequences, approximately 15% of which are singletons. The sample originates from a study of CD8 T cells in ankylosing spondylitis. This receptor was taken from a male donor with ankylosing spondylitis or in good health (not recorded which). Input material: blood. V usage is TRBV20-1 and J usage is TRBJ2-1; possibly TRBD2 for D (5 bases). CDR3 residues: CSAIDRRSSYNEQFF. CDR3 sequence (DNA): TGCAGTGCCATAGATCGGAGGAGCTCCTACAATGAGCAGTTCTTC.